Each of the 10 T cell receptor beta chains below was sequenced from the same sample in a study of cytomegalovirus exposure and HLA in healthy donors. Use of 60 Vbeta and 13 Jbeta primers characterized the PCR. Method: immunoSEQ multiplex PCR; TCRdb's copy keeps in-frame clones and lacks some. The repertoire consists of about 190,000 clones, with around 82% occurring once and the leading ten covering 0.25% to 0.3%. The sequencing sample was made of PBMCs. Receptors originate from a boy between 5 and 17 years old in good health and CMV-seronegative.

This chain connects TRBV15 to TRBJ2-7, with TRBD2 identical over 7 bases. The CDR3 length is 14 residues. The J segment lost 4 bases and the V segment lost 2 bases, leaving 5 bases of the junction unmatched. CDR1 is LNHNV, CDR2 YYDKDF, per germline (reference sequence). DNA for the CDR3: TGTGCCACCAGCAGAAACGGGGAGGGATACGAGCAGTACTTC. Residues: CATSRNGEGYEQYF.

This chain links TRBV5-6 with TRBJ1-2, with 12 bases aligning to TRBD1. The length of the CDR3 is 15 residues. Trimming took 5 bases from V and 5 from J; bases not matched to a gene: 7. Germline V gene lookup returns CDR1 SGHDT and CDR2 YYEEEE. The CDR3 region has the DNA TGTGCCAGCAGATCCGGGACAGGGGGCGGATATGGCTACACCTTC. Translated: CASRSGTGGGYGYTF.

The V and J genes are TRBV2 and TRBJ2-3, with D possibly matching TRBD2 (5 bases). V gave up 7 bases and J gave up 3 bases, with 14 bases separating them. Germline lookup yields CDR1 SNHLY and CDR2 FYNNEI. This CDR3 has 14 residues. CDR3 region: CASTERRSTDTQYF. The CDR3 nucleotides read TGTGCCAGCACCGAAAGGAGGTCTACAGATACGCAGTATTTT.

The V call is TRBV7-6, the J call TRBJ1-1; TRBD1 matches at 9 bases. Trimming at V came to 3 bases and at J to 7 bases, leaving 9 bases not matched to a gene. CDR3 size: 15 residues. Germline V gives CDR1 SGHVS, CDR2 FNYEAQ. The CDR3 region has the DNA TGTGCCAGCAGCTTCTATACAGGGGGCGCGGGTGAAGCTTTCTTT. It specifies CASSFYTGGAGEAFF.

The chain carries TRBV19 and TRBJ2-4; 7 bases align to TRBD2. Germline CDR1 and CDR2: LNHDA and SQIVND (reference sequence). The CDR3 has 14 amino acids. Trimming took 3 bases from V and 6 from J; bases not matched to a gene: 5. Here the CDR3 reads CASSMVGGLNIQYF. For the CDR3, the DNA is TGTGCCAGTAGTATGGTGGGGGGGTTAAACATTCAGTACTTC.

This sequence joins TRBV5-4 and TRBJ2-1, with D hard to call. Trimming took off 0 bases at V and 15 bases at J, with 10 bases between the two ends. The length of the CDR3 is 11 residues. The germline gives CDR1 SGHNT, CDR2 YYREEE (reference sequence). Here the CDR3 reads CASSLDGSRFF. CDR3 nucleotides: TGTGCCAGCAGCTTGGACGGGTCTCGGTTCTTC. The full variable domain, with the rest looked up from reference TRBV5-4 and TRBJ2-1, is ETGVTQSPTHLIKTRGQQVTLRCSSQSGHNTVSWYQQALGQGPQFIFQYYREEENGRGNFPPRFSGLQFPNYSSELNVNALELDDSALYLCASSLDGSRFFGPGTRLTVL.

The V gene is TRBV7-3, the J gene TRBJ2-1, with D unclear. Trimming stripped 1 base from V and 9 bases from J, with 7 bases between. The CDR3 runs to 12 residues. CDR1 is SGHTA and CDR2 is FQGTGA in the germline V gene. CDR3 bases: TGTGCCAGCAGCTTAAACCGGTTTGAGCAGTTCTTC. Residues: CASSLNRFEQFF.

This sequence joins TRBV11-2 and TRBJ2-7; D possibly corresponds to TRBD2 (5 bases). The V gene's germline CDR1 is SGHAT and CDR2 FQNNGV. CDR3 length: 15 residues. The V gene lost 3 bases and the J gene lost 6 bases, with 18 bases spanning the gap. The CDR3, as DNA: TGTGCCAGCAGCTTTGGGAGCGGCCCAACTAGCGAGCAGTACTTC. This sequence encodes CASSFGSGPTSEQYF. The full variable domain, its missing parts supplied by reference TRBV11-2 and TRBJ2-7, is EAGVAQSPRYKIIEKRQSVAFWCNPISGHATLYWYQQILGQGPKLLIQFQNNGVVDDSQLPKDRFSAERLKGVDSTLKIQPAKLEDSAVYLCASSFGSGPTSEQYFGPGTRLTVT.

This rearrangement joins TRBV7-9 to TRBJ1-5; TRBD1 is a possible D gene (6 bases). The length of the CDR3 is 15 residues. Trimming took 5 bases from V and 7 from J, leaving 18 bases between them. Germline V gene lookup returns CDR1 SEHNR and CDR2 FQNEAQ (reference sequence). The CDR3, as DNA: TGTGCCAGCAGCCCTTCGGGGGGGCTAGGACAGCCCCAGCATTTT. Amino acid sequence: CASSPSGGLGQPQHF.

V usage is TRBV28 and J usage is TRBJ1-5; tentatively, D is TRBD1 (5 bases). Per germline, CDR1 MDHEN and CDR2 SYDVKM. The ends were cut back, 7 bases at V and 7 bases at J, with 14 bases in the middle. The CDR3 is 13 amino acids. The CDR3 spells CASISGYGQPQHF. CDR3 nucleotide sequence: TGTGCCAGCATTTCAGGGTATGGACAGCCCCAGCATTTT.